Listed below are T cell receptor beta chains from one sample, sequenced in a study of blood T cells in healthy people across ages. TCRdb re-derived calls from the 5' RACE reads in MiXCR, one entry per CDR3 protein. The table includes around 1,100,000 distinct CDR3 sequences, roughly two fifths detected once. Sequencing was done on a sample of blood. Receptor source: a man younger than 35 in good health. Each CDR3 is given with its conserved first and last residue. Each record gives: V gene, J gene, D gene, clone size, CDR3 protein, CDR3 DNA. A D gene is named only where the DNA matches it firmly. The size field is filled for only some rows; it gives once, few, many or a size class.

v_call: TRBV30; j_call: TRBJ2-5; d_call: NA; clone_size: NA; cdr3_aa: CAWSGPLGLAQTQYF; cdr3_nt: TGTGCCTGGAGTGGGCCCCTCGGATTGGCTCAGACCCAGTACTTC
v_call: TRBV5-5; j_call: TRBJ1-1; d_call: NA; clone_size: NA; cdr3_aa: CASSRWGQNTEAFF; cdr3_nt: TGTGCCAGCAGCCGGTGGGGACAGAACACTGAAGCTTTCTTT
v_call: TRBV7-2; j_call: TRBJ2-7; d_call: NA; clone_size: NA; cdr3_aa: CASRLTAGSYEQYF; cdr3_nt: TGTGCCAGCAGACTGACAGCCGGCTCCTACGAGCAGTACTTC
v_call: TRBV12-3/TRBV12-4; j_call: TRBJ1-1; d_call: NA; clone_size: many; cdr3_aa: CASSFGSLNTEAFF; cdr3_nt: TGTGCCAGCAGTTTTGGCAGTCTGAACACTGAAGCTTTCTTT
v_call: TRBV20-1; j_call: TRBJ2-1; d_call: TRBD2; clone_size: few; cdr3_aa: CSASGGASEQFF; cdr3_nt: TGCAGTGCTAGCGGGGGGGCCTCTGAGCAGTTCTTC
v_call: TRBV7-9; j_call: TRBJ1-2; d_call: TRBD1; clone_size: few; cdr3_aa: CASSVAGTEDGYTF; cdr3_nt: TGTGCCAGCAGCGTAGCCGGGACAGAAGATGGCTACACCTTC
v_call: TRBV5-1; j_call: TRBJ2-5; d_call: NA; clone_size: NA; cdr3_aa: CASRDLLSQETQYF; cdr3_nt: TGCGCCAGCAGAGATCTGCTATCGCAAGAGACCCAGTACTTC
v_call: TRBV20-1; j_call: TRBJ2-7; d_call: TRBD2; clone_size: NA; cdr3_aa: CSALTSGGPYNEQYF; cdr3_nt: TGCAGTGCCCTGACTAGCGGGGGACCCTACAATGAGCAGTACTTC
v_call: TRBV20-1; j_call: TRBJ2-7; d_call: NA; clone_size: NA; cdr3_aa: CSAANPRYEQYF; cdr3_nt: TGCAGTGCTGCAAACCCCCGCTACGAGCAGTACTTC
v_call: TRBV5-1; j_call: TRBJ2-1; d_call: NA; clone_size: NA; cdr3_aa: CASSRPSLNEQFF; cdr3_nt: TGCGCCAGCAGCCGACCTTCATTGAATGAGCAGTTCTTC
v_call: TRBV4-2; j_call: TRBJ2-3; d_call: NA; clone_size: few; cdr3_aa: CASSQDLSDPTGTDTQYF; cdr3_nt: TGTGCCAGCAGCCAAGACTTATCGGACCCCACGGGAACAGATACGCAGTATTTT
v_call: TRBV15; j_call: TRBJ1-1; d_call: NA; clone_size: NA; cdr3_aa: CATSRDRWGNTEAFF; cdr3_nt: TGTGCCACCAGCAGAGATCGCTGGGGGAACACTGAAGCTTTCTTT
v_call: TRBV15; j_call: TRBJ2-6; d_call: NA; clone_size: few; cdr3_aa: CAISLQHSGANVLTF; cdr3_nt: TGTGCCATCTCGCTTCAGCACTCTGGGGCCAACGTCCTGACTTTC
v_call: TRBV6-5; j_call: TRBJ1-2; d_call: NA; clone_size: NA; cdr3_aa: CVSGSWDTLGYGYTF; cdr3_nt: TGTGTCAGCGGGTCTTGGGACACCCTTGGCTATGGCTACACCTTC
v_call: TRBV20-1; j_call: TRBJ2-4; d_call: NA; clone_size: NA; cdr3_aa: CSARGESLAKNIQYF; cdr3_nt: TGCAGTGCTAGAGGGGAGTCATTAGCCAAAAACATTCAGTACTTC